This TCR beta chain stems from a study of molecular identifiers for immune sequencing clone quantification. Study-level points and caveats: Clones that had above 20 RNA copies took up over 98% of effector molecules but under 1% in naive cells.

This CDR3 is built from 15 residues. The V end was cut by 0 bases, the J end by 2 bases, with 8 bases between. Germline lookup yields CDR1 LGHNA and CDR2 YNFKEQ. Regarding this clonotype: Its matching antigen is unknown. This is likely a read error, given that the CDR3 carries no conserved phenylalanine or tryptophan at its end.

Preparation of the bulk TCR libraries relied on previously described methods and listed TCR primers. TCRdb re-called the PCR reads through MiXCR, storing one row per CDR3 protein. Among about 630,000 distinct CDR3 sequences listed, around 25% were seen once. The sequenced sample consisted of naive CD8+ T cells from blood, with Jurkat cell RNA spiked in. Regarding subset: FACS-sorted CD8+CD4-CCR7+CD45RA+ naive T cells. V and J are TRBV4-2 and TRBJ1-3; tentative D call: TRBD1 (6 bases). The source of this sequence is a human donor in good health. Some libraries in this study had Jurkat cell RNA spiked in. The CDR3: CASSQEGGPGNTIYL. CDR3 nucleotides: TGTGCCAGCAGCCAAGAAGGGGGACCTGGAAACACCATATATCTT.